This entry lists 14 T cell receptor beta chains sequenced from one sample in a study of beta chain features in type 1 diabetes. Regarding the study as a whole: For Type 1 diabetes patients, all four CD4+ subsets carried TCRB CDR3s that were moderately but significantly shorter.

Expressed TCRB transcripts were sequenced because the entire RNA isolate underwent reverse transcription. Some clones are missing from TCRdb's copy, which holds only in-frame ones; the method was immunoSEQ multiplex PCR. Altogether more than 550,000 clones are present, around 15% being singletons, with the ten largest covering roughly 0.04%. Their antigen targets remain unknown. Input material: naive CD4+ T cells from blood. These receptors all come from a man aged 18 to 29 with type 1 diabetes.

This clone was found a few times. The chain employs TRBV28 and TRBJ1-1; perhaps TRBD1 as D (5 bases). The CDR3 has 16 residues. Germline V gene lookup returns CDR1 MDHEN and CDR2 SYDVKM. Trimming left V 3 bases short and J 3 bases short, with 17 bases between. DNA for the CDR3: TGTGCCAGCAGTTTGGTCTGGGACTCGGGGGACACTGAAGCTTTCTTT. Its translation: CASSLVWDSGDTEAFF.

This clone was seen a few times. CDR3 loop: CAWSFRQGAYEQYF. The CDR3 coding sequence is TGTGCCTGGAGTTTTCGACAGGGGGCCTACGAGCAGTACTTC. The chain uses TRBV30 and TRBJ2-7; TRBD1 matches at 9 bases. This CDR3 contains 14 residues. The junction had 4 bases not matched to a gene; V was cut back by 2 bases and J by 2 bases. Per germline, CDR1 GTSNPN and CDR2 SVGIG (reference sequence).

This rearrangement joins TRBV9 to TRBJ2-1; 8 nucleotides align to TRBD2. Germline lookup yields CDR1 SGDLS and CDR2 YYNGEE. Losses at the gene ends were 0 bases for V and 4 bases for J; bases not matched to a gene: 9. The length of the CDR3 is 17 residues. Here the CDR3 reads CASSVDLAGTLYNEQFF. CDR3 DNA sequence: TGTGCCAGCAGCGTAGATCTAGCGGGCACACTATACAATGAGCAGTTCTTC.

The chain has TRBV4-3 and TRBJ2-7; D unclear. CDR3 size: 13 residues. Germline CDR1 LGHNA, CDR2 YSLEER. Deletions cut 2 bases from V and 3 bases from J, with 8 bases between. The CDR3 nucleotides are TGCGCCAGCAGCCAACAGACCCTCTACGAGCAGTACTTC. Its translation is CASSQQTLYEQYF.

This clone was observed a handful of times. The chain carries TRBV5-4 and TRBJ2-7; weak D call: TRBD2 (5 bases). V was trimmed by 4 bases and J by 7 bases, leaving 15 bases between them. Germline V gene data show CDR1 as SGHNT and CDR2 as YYREEE (reference sequence). CDR3 size: 13 residues. CDR3 DNA sequence: TGTGCCAGCAGCCCCGCTGAGGGTTGGGAGCAGTACTTC. This codes for CASSPAEGWEQYF.

The chain is built from TRBV10-3 and TRBJ2-1, with 8 bases identical to TRBD2. Losses at the gene ends were 4 bases for V and 14 bases for J; bases not matched to a gene: 13. Per germline, CDR1 ENHRY and CDR2 SYGVKD. The CDR3 length is 14 residues. The chain's CDR3 is CAISGPGSGGDEFF. The CDR3 DNA reads as TGTGCCATCAGTGGTCCAGGGTCGGGGGGGGACGAGTTCTTC.

V is TRBV27 and J is TRBJ1-3, with a possible D match to TRBD1 (5 bases). The CDR3 spans 18 residues. Germline CDR1 reads MNHEY; CDR2 reads SMNVEV (reference sequence). The germline V and J ends were trimmed by 10 bases and 0 bases, with 25 bases remaining between them. The CDR3: CAINPGRTSHYSGNTIYF. CDR3 sequence (DNA): TGTGCCATCAACCCGGGACGGACTTCGCATTACTCTGGAAACACCATATATTTT.

A few counts support this clone. The rearrangement uses TRBV4-1 and TRBJ1-2; D is perhaps TRBD1 (5 bases). CDR1 and CDR2 from the germline V gene are MGHRA and YSYEKL. Trimming removed 0 bases at V and 8 bases at J, with 16 bases between. The CDR3 has 15 amino acids. DNA of the CDR3: TGCGCCAGCAGCCAAGAGTTCAGGGTGATAAAGGGCTACACCTTC. This gives the protein CASSQEFRVIKGYTF.

This clone showed up just a few times. The chain has TRBV27 and TRBJ2-1; D not resolved. This CDR3 is built from 15 residues. The V gene lost 5 bases and the J gene lost 0 bases, with 11 bases spanning the gap. CDR1 MNHEY and CDR2 SMNVEV come from the germline V gene (reference sequence). The CDR3 loop is CASSKLSSSYNEQFF. The CDR3 DNA sequence: TGTGCCAGCAGTAAGCTGTCCAGCTCCTACAATGAGCAGTTCTTC.

V gene TRBV6-4 combines with J gene TRBJ2-1, with 8 bases identical to TRBD1. Trimming took 8 bases from V and 8 from J; bases not matched to a gene: 11. The germline CDR1 and CDR2 sequences are MRHNA and SNTAGT. The CDR3 runs 14 residues. CDR3 coding DNA: TGTGCCAGCTCGATGCAGGGGGCAGGTGATGAGCAGTTCTTC. It encodes CASSMQGAGDEQFF.

The chain joins TRBV2 to TRBJ2-3, with D uncertain. Germline-derived CDR1 and CDR2 are SNHLY and FYNNEI. The V gene lost 6 bases and the J gene lost 2 bases, with 6 bases spanning the gap. The CDR3 covers 12 residues. CDR3 in amino acids: CASSMATDTQYF. The CDR3 DNA reads TGTGCCAGCAGCATGGCCACAGATACGCAGTATTTT.

The chain combines TRBV6-5 with TRBJ2-5; D call uncertain. Trimming took off 5 bases at V and 3 bases at J, with 13 bases between the two ends. The germline V gene has CDR1 MNHEY and CDR2 SVGAGI. CDR3 length: 14 residues. The DNA for the CDR3 is TGTGCCAGCAGTAGAAGCCCCTGGAAAGAGACCCAGTACTTC. It codes for CASSRSPWKETQYF.

The rearrangement joins TRBV29-1 to TRBJ1-2; maybe TRBD1 (5 bases). The germline V gene has CDR1 SQVTM and CDR2 ANQGSEA. The CDR3 has 11 amino acids. Trimming removed 4 bases at V and 6 bases at J, with 9 bases between. The CDR3 nucleotides read TGCAGCGTTGGAGGGGAGGATGGCTACACCTTC. It specifies CSVGGEDGYTF.

The rearrangement joins TRBV23-1 to TRBJ2-7; maybe TRBD1 (6 bases). TRBV23-1 is labeled an ORF, and its function is uncertain. Trimming took 0 bases from V and 1 from J, leaving 7 bases between them. The CDR3 covers 14 residues. CDR3: CASSQSGQSYEQYF. The DNA for the CDR3 is TGCGCCAGCAGTCAATCCGGACAGTCCTACGAGCAGTACTTC.